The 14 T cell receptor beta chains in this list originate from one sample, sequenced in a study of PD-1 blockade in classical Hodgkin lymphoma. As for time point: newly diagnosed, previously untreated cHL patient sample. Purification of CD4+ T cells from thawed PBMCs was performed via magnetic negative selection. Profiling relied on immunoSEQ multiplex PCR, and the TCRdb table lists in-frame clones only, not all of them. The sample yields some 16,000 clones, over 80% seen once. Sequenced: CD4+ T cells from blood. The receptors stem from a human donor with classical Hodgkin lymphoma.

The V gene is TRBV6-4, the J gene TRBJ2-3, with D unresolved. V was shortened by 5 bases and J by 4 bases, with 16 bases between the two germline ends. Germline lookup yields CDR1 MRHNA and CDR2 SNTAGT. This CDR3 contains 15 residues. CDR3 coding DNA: TGTGCCAGCAGTAGGTGGCTAGGAGTTCCAGATACGCAGTATTTT. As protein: CASSRWLGVPDTQYF.

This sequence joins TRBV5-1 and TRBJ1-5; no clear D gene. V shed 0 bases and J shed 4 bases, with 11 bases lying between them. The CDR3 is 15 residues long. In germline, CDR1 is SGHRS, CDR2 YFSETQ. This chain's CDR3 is CASSLAGRENQPQHF. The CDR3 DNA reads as TGCGCCAGCAGCTTGGCGGGGAGAGAGAATCAGCCCCAGCATTTT.

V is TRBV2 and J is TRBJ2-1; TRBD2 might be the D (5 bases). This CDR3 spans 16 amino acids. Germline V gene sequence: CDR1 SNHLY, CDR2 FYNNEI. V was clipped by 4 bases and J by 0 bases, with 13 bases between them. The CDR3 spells CASSVGIQSSYNEQFF. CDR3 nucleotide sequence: TGTGCCAGCAGTGTCGGGATCCAAAGCTCCTACAATGAGCAGTTCTTC.

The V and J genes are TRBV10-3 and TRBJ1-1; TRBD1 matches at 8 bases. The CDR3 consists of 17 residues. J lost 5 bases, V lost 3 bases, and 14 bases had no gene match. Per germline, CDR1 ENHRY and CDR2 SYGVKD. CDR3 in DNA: TGTGCCATCAGTGACCCTGGTTCCGACAGGGGAGGAACTGAAGCTTTCTTT. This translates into CAISDPGSDRGGTEAFF.

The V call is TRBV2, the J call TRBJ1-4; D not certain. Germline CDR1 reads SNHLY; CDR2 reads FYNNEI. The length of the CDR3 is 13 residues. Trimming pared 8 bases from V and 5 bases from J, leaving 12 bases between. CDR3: CASGQELNEKLFF. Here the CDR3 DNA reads TGTGCCAGCGGCCAGGAGCTAAATGAAAAACTGTTTTTT.

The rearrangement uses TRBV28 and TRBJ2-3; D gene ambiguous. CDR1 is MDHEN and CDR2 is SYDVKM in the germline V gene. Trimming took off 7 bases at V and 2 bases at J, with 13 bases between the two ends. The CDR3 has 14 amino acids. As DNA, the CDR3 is TGTGCCAGCAAGGAAACCCGGGCCACAGATACGCAGTATTTT. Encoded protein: CASKETRATDTQYF.

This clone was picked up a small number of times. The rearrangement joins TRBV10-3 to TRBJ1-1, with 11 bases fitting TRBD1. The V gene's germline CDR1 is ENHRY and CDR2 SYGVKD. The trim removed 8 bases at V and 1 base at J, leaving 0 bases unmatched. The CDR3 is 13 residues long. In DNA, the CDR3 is TGTGCCATCGGGACAGGGGGGAACACTGAAGCTTTCTTT. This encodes CAIGTGGNTEAFF.

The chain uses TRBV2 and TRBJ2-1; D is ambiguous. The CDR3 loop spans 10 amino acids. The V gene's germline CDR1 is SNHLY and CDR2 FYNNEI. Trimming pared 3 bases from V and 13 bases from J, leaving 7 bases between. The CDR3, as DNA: TGTGCCAGCAGTGAGGTCTATCAGTTCTTC. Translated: CASSEVYQFF.

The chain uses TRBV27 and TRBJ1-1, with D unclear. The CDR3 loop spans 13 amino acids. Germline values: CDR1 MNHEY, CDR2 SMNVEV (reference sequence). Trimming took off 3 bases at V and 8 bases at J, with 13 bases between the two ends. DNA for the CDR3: TGTGCCAGCAGTTTGCTGACACAACCCGAAGCTTTCTTT. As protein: CASSLLTQPEAFF.

CDR3 amino acids: CASVVPMGGYYEQYF. As DNA, the CDR3 is TGTGCCAGCGTTGTCCCTATGGGCGGATACTACGAGCAGTACTTC. This sequence joins TRBV28 and TRBJ2-7; D gene ambiguous. Per the germline V gene, CDR1 is MDHEN and CDR2 is SYDVKM. The CDR3 has 15 amino acids. Trimming pared 8 bases from V and 3 bases from J, leaving 20 bases between.

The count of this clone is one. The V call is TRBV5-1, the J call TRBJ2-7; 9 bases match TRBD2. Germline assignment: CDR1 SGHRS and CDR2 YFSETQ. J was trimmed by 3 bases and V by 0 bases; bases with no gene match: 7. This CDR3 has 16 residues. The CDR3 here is CASSLAARSGSYEQYF. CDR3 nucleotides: TGCGCCAGCAGCTTGGCCGCTCGTAGCGGGAGCTACGAGCAGTACTTC.

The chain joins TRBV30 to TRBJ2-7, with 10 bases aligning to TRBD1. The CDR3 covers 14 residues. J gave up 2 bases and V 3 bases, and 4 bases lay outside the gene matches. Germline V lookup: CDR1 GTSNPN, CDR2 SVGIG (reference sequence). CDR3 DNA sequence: TGTGCCTGGAGAAGGGACAGGGGACCCTACGAGCAGTACTTC. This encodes CAWRRDRGPYEQYF.

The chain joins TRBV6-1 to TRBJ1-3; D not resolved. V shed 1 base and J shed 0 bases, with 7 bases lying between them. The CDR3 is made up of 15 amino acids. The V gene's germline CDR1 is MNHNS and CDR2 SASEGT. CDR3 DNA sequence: TGTGCCAGCAGTGAAGGTGGTGGCTCTGGAAACACCATATATTTT. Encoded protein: CASSEGGGSGNTIYF.

The CDR3 sequence: CASSHLNTEAFF. The CDR3 coding sequence is TGTGCCAGCAGCCACCTGAACACTGAAGCTTTCTTT. The genes are TRBV4-2 and TRBJ1-1; D is uncertain. Per germline, CDR1 LGHNA and CDR2 YNFKEQ. CDR3 size: 12 residues. V dropped 3 bases and J dropped 0 bases, with 2 bases sitting between them.